Shown below are 30 T cell receptor beta chains from a single sample sequenced in a study of OX40 agonist ivuxolimab in advanced cancers. Clones were sequenced by immunoSEQ multiplex PCR, and TCRdb holds only the in-frame ones, with some missing. The sample lists 30,000 to 35,000 clones; around four fifths were seen once. The sample here was CD4+ or CD8+ T cells sorted from blood, taken in a trial of the OX40 agonist ivuxolimab. The receptor set was obtained from an adult with an advanced solid tumor such as melanoma, head and neck, liver or kidney cancer.

The rearrangement links TRBV4-2 to TRBJ1-6; D not resolved. Per the germline V gene, CDR1 is LGHNA and CDR2 is YNFKEQ. V was shortened by 0 bases and J by 10 bases, with 13 bases between the two germline ends. CDR3 length equals 15 residues. The CDR3 sequence: CASSQDLAGSSPLHF. CDR3 bases: TGTGCCAGCAGCCAAGATTTGGCAGGCAGCTCACCCCTCCACTTT.

The chain recombines TRBV11-1 with TRBJ2-5; 12 nucleotides agree with TRBD2. Germline lookup yields CDR1 SGHAT and CDR2 FQDESV (reference sequence). The trim removed 4 bases at V and 3 bases at J, leaving 3 bases unmatched. The CDR3 has 15 amino acids. Here the CDR3 reads CASSSTSGGKETQYF. The CDR3 DNA reads TGTGCCAGCAGCTCGACTAGCGGGGGCAAAGAGACCCAGTACTTC.

The chain joins TRBV28 to TRBJ2-1; 11 positions agree with TRBD1. Losses at the gene ends were 5 bases for V and 6 bases for J; bases not matched to a gene: 6. The length of the CDR3 is 15 residues. Germline loops: CDR1 MDHEN, CDR2 SYDVKM. Here the CDR3 reads CASSITGTGGNEQFF. The CDR3 nucleotides are TGTGCCAGCAGTATAACCGGGACAGGGGGCAATGAGCAGTTCTTC.

This chain links TRBV5-6 with TRBJ2-2, with D perhaps matching TRBD2 (5 bases). CDR1 and CDR2 (germline): SGHDT, YYEEEE. The CDR3 sequence is 15 residues long. V lost 4 bases and J 4 bases, leaving 14 bases between the germline ends. The CDR3 DNA follows: TGTGCCAGCAGCGGTGAAAAGCGGAGCACCGGGGAGCTGTTTTTT. The encoded protein is CASSGEKRSTGELFF. The entire variable domain, with the rest obtained from reference TRBV5-6 and TRBJ2-2, is as follows: DAGVTQSPTHLIKTRGQQVTLRCSPKSGHDTVSWYQQALGQGPQFIFQYYEEEERQRGNFPDRFSGHQFPNYSSELNVNALLLGDSALYLCASSGEKRSTGELFFGEGSRLTVL.

By sample share, this clone is medium-sized. The junction shows a germline mismatch at one end, possibly a read error. The chain joins TRBV28 to TRBJ2-1, with D perhaps TRBD1 (5 bases). Looked up from germline, CDR1 is MDHEN and CDR2 is SYDVKM. The CDR3 length is 8 residues. CDR3 bases: TGTGCCAGCGGGGCTTGGATCTTC. This gives the protein CASGAWIF.

This clone appeared a few times. This chain joins TRBV18 and TRBJ2-7, with 8 bases lining up with TRBD2. CDR1 and CDR2 (germline): KGHSH, LQKENI. The ends lost 1 base at V and 2 bases at J; junction bases unmatched: 4. This CDR3 spans 15 amino acids. The CDR3 nucleotides read TGTGCCAGCTCACCACGTAGCGGGGCCACCTACGAGCAGTACTTC. Its protein product is CASSPRSGATYEQYF.

Only one count was recorded for this clone. The rearrangement uses TRBV6-6 and TRBJ1-1, with D uncertain. V was pared by 11 bases and J by 4 bases, with 11 bases between. Germline CDR1 is MNHNY and CDR2 is SVGAGI (reference sequence). CDR3 length: 11 amino acids. The CDR3 DNA sequence: TGTGCCTCGTCGGGCGGCACTGAAGCTTTCTTT. Its translation: CASSGGTEAFF.

The chain couples TRBV28 to TRBJ2-5, with D unresolved. Gene TRBJ2-7 matches the end of the DNA better, so the J call may be wrong. CDR1 is MDHEN, CDR2 SYDVKM, per germline. The CDR3 is 13 residues long. The CDR3 loop reads CASSLPVPYEQYF. CDR3 bases: TGTGCCAGCAGTTTACCAGTCCCCTACGAGCAGTACTTC.

This clone was seen just once. This chain joins TRBV28 and TRBJ1-2; 12 bases line up with TRBD1. From germline, CDR1 is MDHEN and CDR2 SYDVKM. The CDR3 length is 15 residues. V was pared by 6 bases and J by 5 bases, with 7 bases of the junction left unmatched. The CDR3 DNA reads TGTGCCAGCAGCCACGGGACAGGGGGCTTTTATGGCTACACCTTC. It specifies CASSHGTGGFYGYTF.

The rearrangement uses TRBV27 and TRBJ1-4; no clear D gene. CDR1 and CDR2 (germline): MNHEY, SMNVEV (reference sequence). CDR3 length: 14 amino acids. Trimming removed 7 bases at V and 3 bases at J, with 12 bases between. The chain's CDR3 is CASTSPGSNEKLFF. The DNA for the CDR3 is TGTGCCAGCACTTCCCCTGGGTCTAATGAAAAACTGTTTTTT.

This sequence joins TRBV10-2 and TRBJ2-1, with 12 bases that match TRBD2. This CDR3 contains 16 residues. Looked up from germline, CDR1 is WSHSY and CDR2 is SAAADI. With V trimmed by 7 bases and J by 6 bases, 10 bases remained unmatched. DNA for the CDR3: TGCGCCAGCAAGGGAACTAGCGGGAGGTATGGCAATGAGCAGTTCTTC. Translating it yields CASKGTSGRYGNEQFF.

The V and J genes are TRBV7-6 and TRBJ2-7; D uncertain. Germline-derived CDR1 and CDR2 are SGHVS and FNYEAQ. The V gene lost 2 bases and the J gene lost 5 bases, with 13 bases spanning the gap. The CDR3 is 14 residues long. The CDR3 nucleotides are TGTGCCAGCAGCTTAAGGCAGAACATCGACGAGCAGTACTTC. Its protein product is CASSLRQNIDEQYF.

V is TRBV28 and J is TRBJ1-6; D may be TRBD1 (5 bases). The CDR3 covers 12 residues. Germline-derived CDR1 and CDR2 are MDHEN and SYDVKM. V was cut by 7 bases and J by 10 bases, with 11 bases left in between. The CDR3 is CASNLGASPLHF. In nucleotides, the CDR3 is TGTGCCAGCAATCTAGGGGCGTCACCCCTCCACTTT.

The chain carries TRBV18 and TRBJ1-1, with D uncertain. CDR1 is KGHSH, CDR2 LQKENI, per germline. CDR3 length: 15 amino acids. Trimming took 6 bases from V and 0 from J, leaving 14 bases between them. This CDR3 reads CASSLTDSMNTEAFF. The CDR3 bases are TGTGCCAGCTCCCTGACGGATAGCATGAACACTGAAGCTTTCTTT.

Written as DNA, the CDR3 is TGCAGTGCTCCGACTGGCAATACGCAGTATTTT. This sequence encodes CSAPTGNTQYF. This chain links TRBV20-1 with TRBJ2-3; D remains unclear. V was trimmed by 5 bases and J by 7 bases, leaving 10 bases between them. Germline CDR1 DFQATT, CDR2 SNEGSKA (reference sequence). This CDR3 has 11 amino acids.

The chain uses TRBV5-6 and TRBJ2-1; D could derive from TRBD1 or TRBD2 (5 bases each). Germline V gene lookup returns CDR1 SGHDT and CDR2 YYEEEE. The ends were cut back, 4 bases at V and 7 bases at J, with 15 bases in the middle. CDR3 length: 14 amino acids. The CDR3 reads CASSPEAGRNEQFF. CDR3 sequence (DNA): TGTGCCAGCAGCCCGGAGGCAGGGCGGAATGAGCAGTTCTTC.

This chain uses TRBV5-1 with TRBJ2-2; 7 nucleotides match TRBD2. The CDR3 spans 15 residues. V was clipped by 2 bases and J by 1 base; unmatched bases: 2. Germline CDR1 and CDR2: SGHRS and YFSETQ. CDR3 sequence (DNA): TGCGCCAGCAGCTTTGCGGGAGAGAACACCGGGGAGCTGTTTTTT. As protein: CASSFAGENTGELFF.

This chain links TRBV11-2 with TRBJ2-3; the D is unclear. CDR3 length: 15 amino acids. CDR1 and CDR2 from the germline V gene are SGHAT and FQNNGV. With 5 bases removed from V and 1 base from J, the gap between germline ends came to 13 bases. The CDR3: CASSLSWMGTDTQYF. The CDR3 nucleotides read TGTGCCAGCAGCCTATCCTGGATGGGCACAGATACGCAGTATTTT. Supplemented by reference TRBV11-2 and TRBJ2-3, the full variable domain reads EAGVAQSPRYKIIEKRQSVAFWCNPISGHATLYWYQQILGQGPKLLIQFQNNGVVDDSQLPKDRFSAERLKGVDSTLKIQPAKLEDSAVYLCASSLSWMGTDTQYFGPGTRLTVL.

This sequence joins TRBV28 and TRBJ2-3; 9 bases are shared with TRBD2. Trimming took 5 bases from V and 5 from J; bases not matched to a gene: 5. This CDR3 is 14 amino acids long. Germline values: CDR1 MDHEN, CDR2 SYDVKM. The CDR3 DNA sequence: TGTGCCAGCAGTCGACTAGCGGCTCAAGATACGCAGTATTTT. This translates into CASSRLAAQDTQYF.

This clone has just one count. The J gene is TRBJ2-7, the V gene TRBV11-2, with D unclear. The germline V gene has CDR1 SGHAT and CDR2 FQNNGV. Trimming stripped 4 bases from V and 3 bases from J, with 13 bases between. CDR3 size: 14 residues. This CDR3 is CASSSPTGIYEQYF. As DNA, the CDR3 is TGTGCCAGCAGCTCGCCGACTGGGATCTACGAGCAGTACTTC.

V gene TRBV19 combines with J gene TRBJ2-2; possibly TRBD2 for D (6 bases). The CDR3 extends over 15 amino acids. Germline CDR1 and CDR2: LNHDA and SQIVND (reference sequence). The V end lost 1 base, the J end lost 6 bases, and 12 bases lay between the germline ends. In DNA form, the CDR3 reads TGTGCCAGTAGTATAGCTCAGGGAGGAGCCGGGGAGCTGTTTTTT. Translated, it gives CASSIAQGGAGELFF. The variable domain in full, completed from reference TRBV19 and TRBJ2-2, reads DGGITQSPKYLFRKEGQNVTLSCEQNLNHDAMYWYRQDPGQGLRLIYYSQIVNDFQKGDIAEGYSVSREKKESFPLTVTSAQKNPTAFYLCASSIAQGGAGELFFGEGSRLTVL.

The rearrangement links TRBV7-8 to TRBJ1-6; maybe TRBD1 (5 bases). Trimming removed 5 bases from V and 6 bases from J, with 14 bases in between. Per germline, CDR1 SGHVS and CDR2 FQNEAQ. This CDR3 spans 15 amino acids. CDR3 sequence: CASSPWGGVNSPLHF. CDR3 coding DNA: TGTGCCAGCAGCCCCTGGGGAGGGGTTAATTCACCCCTCCACTTT.

The rearrangement links TRBV9 to TRBJ1-4; D remains ambiguous. CDR1 is SGDLS and CDR2 is YYNGEE in the germline V gene. Trimming took off 0 bases at V and 5 bases at J, with 8 bases between the two ends. The CDR3 has 14 amino acids. CDR3 amino acids: CASSVGTENEKLFF. The CDR3 bases are TGTGCCAGCAGCGTAGGAACAGAAAATGAAAAACTGTTTTTT.

Concerning this clone: This sample includes further DNA sequences coding for the same CDR3. V and J are TRBV5-1 and TRBJ2-7; D perhaps matches TRBD1 (5 bases). V was shortened by 4 bases and J by 5 bases, with 19 bases between the two germline ends. The CDR3 spans 15 residues. Germline V gene data show CDR1 as SGHRS and CDR2 as YFSETQ. The CDR3 reads CASSLGGQGIHEQYF. DNA of the CDR3: TGCGCCAGCAGCCTTGGCGGCCAGGGTATACACGAGCAGTACTTC.

The rearrangement joins TRBV15 to TRBJ2-5, with D perhaps matching TRBD1 (5 bases). CDR3 length equals 13 residues. Germline V gene sequence: CDR1 LNHNV, CDR2 YYDKDF (reference sequence). Trimming stripped 1 base from V and 4 bases from J, with 7 bases between. CDR3 nucleotides: TGTGCCACCAGCAGAGGGGGCGGAGAGACCCAGTACTTC. Translation gives CATSRGGGETQYF.

The rearrangement joins TRBV4-1 to TRBJ2-7; possibly TRBD2 for D (6 bases). The CDR3 covers 16 residues. The V and J ends lost 1 base and 2 bases respectively, with 15 bases between them. Looked up from germline, CDR1 is MGHRA and CDR2 is YSYEKL. In DNA form, the CDR3 reads TGCGCCAGCAGCCAAGGGGGACGCGGGGTCCCCTACGAGCAGTACTTC. It encodes CASSQGGRGVPYEQYF.

The gene calls are TRBV6-5 and TRBJ2-1; TRBD2 matches at 10 bases. The germline V gene encodes CDR1 MNHEY and CDR2 SVGAGI. This CDR3 is 16 amino acids long. V was clipped by 0 bases and J by 6 bases; unmatched bases: 5. CDR3 coding DNA: TGTGCCAGCAGTTACTCGAGCGGGGGGGCTAGCAATGAGCAGTTCTTC. Its protein product is CASSYSSGGASNEQFF.

The chain has TRBV10-2 and TRBJ1-2; the match to TRBD1 covers 9 bases. Germline CDR1 is WSHSY and CDR2 is SAAADI. This CDR3 is built from 18 residues. V was pared by 3 bases and J by 3 bases, with 14 bases of the junction left unmatched. CDR3 protein: CASSEWGQGGISHYGYTF. CDR3 sequence (DNA): TGCGCCAGCAGTGAATGGGGACAGGGAGGGATATCTCACTATGGCTACACCTTC.

The rearrangement joins TRBV6-6 to TRBJ1-5; D may be TRBD1 (6 bases). The CDR3 consists of 15 residues. Germline V gene data show CDR1 as MNHNY and CDR2 as SVGAGI (reference sequence). The V end was cut by 8 bases, the J end by 6 bases, with 20 bases between. The CDR3 protein is CASGDGQRSFQPQHF. In nucleotides, the CDR3 is TGTGCCAGCGGGGACGGACAGAGGTCCTTTCAGCCCCAGCATTTT.

The rearrangement uses TRBV6-6 and TRBJ1-5, with 8 positions matching TRBD1. CDR1 and CDR2 (germline): MNHNY, SVGAGI (reference sequence). J gave up 1 base and V 7 bases, and 6 bases lay outside the gene matches. The CDR3 totals 15 residues. The CDR3 DNA reads TGTGCCAGCACCAAGGACAGGGACAGCAATCAGCCCCAGCATTTT. This encodes CASTKDRDSNQPQHF.